This entry lists 30 T cell receptor beta chains sequenced from one sample in a study of T cell repertoires in cytomegalovirus infection. TCRdb re-analysed the reads in MiXCR, keeping a single row per CDR3 protein. Of approximately 1,000,000 distinct CDR3 sequences listed, roughly a third were seen once; the top ten hold about an eighth. For these TCRs, the target antigens are not known. Source: cultured CD8+ T cells from PBMCs, taken from culture after CMV antigen stimulation. The receptors were gathered from a human donor in good health (CMV status not recorded). Some clones in this sample may be carry-over from other donors' samples.

The V gene is TRBV7-9, the J gene TRBJ2-1; the match to TRBD2 covers 9 bases. The CDR3 consists of 16 residues. Germline V gene lookup returns CDR1 SEHNR and CDR2 FQNEAQ (reference sequence). J lost 0 bases, V lost 5 bases, and 5 bases had no gene match. The CDR3 protein is CASSNSGGSSYNEQFF. The CDR3 region has the DNA TGTGCCAGCAGCAATAGCGGGGGCAGCTCCTACAATGAGCAGTTCTTC.

The chain employs TRBV10-3 and TRBJ1-1; no definite D call. The V end was cut by 0 bases, the J end by 8 bases, with 10 bases between. Per germline, CDR1 ENHRY and CDR2 SYGVKD. The CDR3 is made up of 13 amino acids. The CDR3 DNA reads TGTGCCATCAGTGAGTCGAGTGCATTCGAAGCTTTCTTT. Translated, it gives CAISESSAFEAFF.

V is TRBV14 and J is TRBJ2-5, with D uncertain. CDR3 size: 13 residues. V lost 1 base, J lost 3 bases, and 6 bases lay in between. Germline CDR1 is SGHDN and CDR2 is FVKESK. In DNA form, the CDR3 reads TGTGCCAGCAGCCAAGTCCGGAAAGAGACCCAGTACTTC. The encoded protein is CASSQVRKETQYF.

V usage is TRBV2 and J usage is TRBJ2-7, with 8 bases lining up with TRBD1. This CDR3 is 12 amino acids long. CDR1 is SNHLY and CDR2 is FYNNEI in the germline V gene. The junction had 3 bases not matched to a gene; V was cut back by 7 bases and J by 4 bases. CDR3: CASNRGAYEQYV. The CDR3 nucleotides read TGTGCCAGCAACAGGGGGGCTTACGAGCAGTACGTC.

Ten or more counts support this clonotype. V and J are TRBV27 and TRBJ2-5; a weak D match, TRBD1 (5 bases). CDR1 and CDR2 from the germline V gene are MNHEY and SMNVEV (reference sequence). The V end lost 0 bases, the J end lost 2 bases, and 10 bases lay between the germline ends. The CDR3 sequence is 15 residues long. This CDR3 reads CASSLSWGRQETQYF. The CDR3 DNA is TGTGCCAGCAGTTTATCGTGGGGCCGACAAGAGACCCAGTACTTC.

The gene calls are TRBV2 and TRBJ2-3; the D gene is possibly TRBD2 (5 bases). V lost 10 bases and J lost 6, with 17 bases in between. The CDR3 sequence is 13 residues long. CDR1 SNHLY and CDR2 FYNNEI come from the germline V gene. CDR3 in DNA: TGTGCCATCCTGACTATTATGGGGGATACGCAGTATTTT. Translation: CAILTIMGDTQYF.

J is TRBJ1-2 and V is TRBV4-1, with D uncertain. CDR3 size: 13 residues. Germline V gives CDR1 MGHRA, CDR2 YSYEKL. V gave up 1 base and J gave up 6 bases, with 9 bases separating them. CDR3 residues: CASSQVIDHGYTF. The CDR3 DNA is TGCGCCAGCAGCCAAGTAATTGATCATGGCTACACCTTC.

The chain links TRBV6-5 to TRBJ2-1, with D perhaps TRBD2 (5 bases). CDR3 length: 14 residues. V lost 7 bases and J lost 5, with 15 bases in between. CDR1 is MNHEY and CDR2 is SVGAGI in the germline V gene. This CDR3 reads CASTLGGRDNEQFF. The CDR3 nucleotides read TGTGCCAGCACCCTCGGCGGGCGCGACAATGAGCAGTTCTTC.

This clonotype was counted only a few times. The J gene is TRBJ2-3, the V gene TRBV15; D possibly uses TRBD1 or TRBD2 (5 bases each). V dropped 2 bases and J dropped 3 bases, with 21 bases sitting between them. Germline-derived CDR1 and CDR2 are LNHNV and YYDKDF (reference sequence). The CDR3 is 18 residues long. This chain's CDR3 is CATSRQGRRGVYTDTQYF. CDR3 coding DNA: TGTGCCACCAGCAGACAGGGAAGAAGGGGAGTCTATACAGATACGCAGTATTTT.

This chain uses TRBV28 with TRBJ2-1, with a possible D match to TRBD2 (6 bases). There are 13 residues in the CDR3. V dropped 5 bases and J dropped 4 bases, with 9 bases sitting between them. Germline V CDR1 and CDR2: MDHEN, SYDVKM. The chain's CDR3 is CASSERGYNEQFF. CDR3 DNA: TGTGCCAGCAGTGAACGGGGGTACAATGAGCAGTTCTTC.

This clonotype came up many times. The chain is built from TRBV12-3 or TRBV12-4 and TRBJ2-7, with D maybe TRBD1 (6 bases). The CDR3 is 13 residues long. The V end was cut by 3 bases, the J end by 4 bases, with 10 bases between. This CDR3 is CASSFGTPYEQYV. In DNA, the CDR3 is TGTGCCAGCAGTTTCGGGACACCTTACGAGCAGTACGTC.

The chain combines TRBV10-1 with TRBJ2-1, with 10 bases matching TRBD2. The CDR3 contains 15 residues. V gave up 4 bases and J gave up 4 bases; unmatched junction bases: 4. The germline V gene encodes CDR1 WNHNN and CDR2 SYGVQD (reference sequence). CDR3 in DNA: TGCGCCAGCAGTGCTAAGCGGGGGGGTTACAATGAGCAGTTCTTC. It yields the protein CASSAKRGGYNEQFF.

In DNA form, the CDR3 reads TGTGCCAGCGCTAAAGGGACTTCATACAATCAGCCCCAGCATTTT. It specifies CASAKGTSYNQPQHF. The chain uses TRBV9 and TRBJ1-5, with D tentatively TRBD1 (5 bases). Germline V gives CDR1 SGDLS, CDR2 YYNGEE. The CDR3 covers 15 residues. Trimming pared 7 bases from V and 3 bases from J, leaving 17 bases between.

The chain recombines TRBV5-1 with TRBJ1-2, with 9 bases aligning to TRBD1. Germline V gene sequence: CDR1 SGHRS, CDR2 YFSETQ. The CDR3 covers 16 residues. After removal of 3 bases from V and 6 bases from J, the junction contained 12 bases not matched to a gene. The CDR3 protein is CASSSPRGQGRNGYTF. The CDR3, as DNA: TGCGCCAGCAGCTCCCCCAGGGGACAGGGAAGGAATGGCTACACCTTC.

This clonotype was picked up many times. V gene TRBV7-9 combines with J gene TRBJ1-1; 9 nucleotides agree with TRBD1. The CDR3 spans 15 residues. The junction had 13 bases not matched to a gene; V was cut back by 11 bases and J by 3 bases. The V gene's germline CDR1 is SEHNR and CDR2 FQNEAQ (reference sequence). The CDR3 nucleotides are TGTGCCGGGGTCCCGGGACAGGGTTCGGACACTGAAGCTTTCTTT. This encodes CAGVPGQGSDTEAFF.

This clonotype was observed many times. The genes are TRBV7-6 and TRBJ2-2, with D unresolved. V dropped 6 bases and J dropped 2 bases, with 7 bases sitting between them. Germline CDR1 SGHVS, CDR2 FNYEAQ. The CDR3 length is 13 residues. CDR3 region: CASSGHNTGELFF. DNA of the CDR3: TGTGCCAGCAGTGGCCATAACACCGGGGAGCTGTTTTTT.

This clonotype was picked up a small number of times. This chain connects TRBV15 to TRBJ2-1, with D unresolved. The V end lost 2 bases, the J end lost 7 bases, and 6 bases lay between the germline ends. Germline V lookup: CDR1 LNHNV, CDR2 YYDKDF (reference sequence). This CDR3 is 12 amino acids long. CDR3 amino acids: CATSRNGNEQFF. In DNA, the CDR3 is TGTGCCACCAGCAGAAACGGGAATGAGCAGTTCTTC. Using reference TRBV15 and TRBJ2-1 for the parts outside the CDR3, the full variable domain is DAMVIQNPRYQVTQFGKPVTLSCSQTLNHNVMYWYQQKSSQAPKLLFHYYDKDFNNEADTPDNFQSRRPNTSFCFLDIRSPGLGDTAMYLCATSRNGNEQFFGPGTRLTVL.

The chain combines TRBV6-5 with TRBJ1-2; D perhaps matches TRBD1 (6 bases). This CDR3 is 16 amino acids long. V lost 2 bases, J lost 4 bases, and 17 bases lay in between. Germline assignment: CDR1 MNHEY and CDR2 SVGAGI. CDR3: CASSYGGGSFSYGYTF. CDR3 nucleotide sequence: TGTGCCAGCAGTTACGGGGGCGGATCCTTTTCCTATGGCTACACCTTC.

This clonotype showed up just a few times. The junction shows a germline mismatch at one end, possibly a read error. The chain recombines TRBV7-2 with TRBJ2-5; unclear D gene. This CDR3 is 18 amino acids long. Germline CDR1 reads SGHTA; CDR2 reads FQGNSA. CDR3 nucleotides: TGTGTCAGCTCTTCGGCAGGTGGCAGCCAACTGTACCAAGAGACCCAGTACTTC. This gives the protein CVSSSAGGSQLYQETQYF.

This chain joins TRBV19 and TRBJ1-2, with D possibly matching TRBD1 (6 bases). Per germline, CDR1 LNHDA and CDR2 SQIVND (reference sequence). The CDR3 covers 14 residues. V was trimmed by 3 bases and J by 7 bases, leaving 15 bases between them. CDR3 in amino acids: CASSMGGPLAGYTF. CDR3 nucleotides: TGTGCCAGTAGTATGGGGGGGCCGTTGGCTGGCTACACCTTC.

This chain uses TRBV6-2 or TRBV6-3 with TRBJ2-1; possibly TRBD2 for D (6 bases). The ends were cut back, 4 bases at V and 6 bases at J, with 19 bases in the middle. Germline CDR1 reads MNHEY; CDR2 reads SVGEGT. This CDR3 region has 16 residues. CDR3 in amino acids: CASSSRAAGAFNEQFF. The CDR3 DNA reads as TGTGCCAGCAGTTCCCGGGCAGCGGGCGCTTTCAATGAGCAGTTCTTC.

This clonotype was found a few times. The J gene is TRBJ2-3, the V gene TRBV20-1; D gene uncertain. The CDR3 has 15 amino acids. The V gene's germline CDR1 is DFQATT and CDR2 SNEGSKA (reference sequence). V lost 0 bases to trimming and J lost 0 bases, with 10 bases between them. CDR3 in DNA: TGCAGTGCTAGAGAAGGAAGATCTAGCACAGATACGCAGTATTTT. This gives the protein CSAREGRSSTDTQYF.

The sample holds many counts of this clonotype. J is TRBJ1-5 and V is TRBV7-9; TRBD1 is a possible D gene (6 bases). Germline CDR1 is SEHNR and CDR2 is FQNEAQ (reference sequence). The CDR3 length is 18 residues. The V gene lost 5 bases and the J gene lost 6 bases, with 26 bases spanning the gap. Here the CDR3 DNA reads TGTGCCAGCAGCCTGATTACATGGGAGGGGGGTCCCCGTCAGCCCCAGCATTTT. As protein: CASSLITWEGGPRQPQHF.

This clonotype was seen a few times. The rearrangement joins TRBV2 to TRBJ2-2; a weak D match, TRBD2 (6 bases). Trimming took 2 bases from V and 3 from J, leaving 10 bases between them. The CDR3 extends over 15 amino acids. Germline values: CDR1 SNHLY, CDR2 FYNNEI. CDR3 DNA: TGTGCCAGCAGTGAAAGACTAGGGTACACCGGGGAGCTGTTTTTT. It specifies CASSERLGYTGELFF. Based on the CDR3 plus reference TRBV2 and TRBJ2-2, the full variable domain is EPEVTQTPSHQVTQMGQEVILRCVPISNHLYFYWYRQILGQKVEFLVSFYNNEISEKSEIFDDQFSVERPDGSNFTLKIRSTKLEDSAMYFCASSERLGYTGELFFGEGSRLTVL.

The rearrangement joins TRBV6-5 to TRBJ1-4; TRBD1 is a possible D gene (5 bases). Germline CDR1 and CDR2: MNHEY and SVGAGI. The CDR3 is 15 amino acids. V lost 4 bases to trimming and J lost 5 bases, with 14 bases between them. The CDR3 is CASSSRWRGNEKLFF. In nucleotides, the CDR3 is TGTGCCAGCAGTTCCCGATGGAGGGGAAATGAAAAACTGTTTTTT.

The J gene is TRBJ1-1, the V gene TRBV19, with a possible D match to TRBD1 (5 bases). Germline V gene data show CDR1 as LNHDA and CDR2 as SQIVND (reference sequence). V was trimmed by 3 bases and J by 2 bases, leaving 10 bases between them. The CDR3 contains 14 residues. The CDR3 region has the DNA TGTGCCAGTAGTATTCAACAGGCCAACACTGAAGCTTTCTTT. It codes for CASSIQQANTEAFF.

The genes are TRBV12-3 or TRBV12-4 and TRBJ2-2; 8 nucleotides match TRBD1. This CDR3 has 15 amino acids. With V trimmed by 10 bases and J by 4 bases, 11 bases remained unmatched. The CDR3 loop is CATQYRGWSTGELFF. The CDR3, as DNA: TGTGCCACCCAATACAGGGGGTGGTCCACCGGGGAGCTGTTTTTT.

The V and J genes are TRBV6-6 and TRBJ2-5; D is ambiguous. In germline, CDR1 is MNHNY, CDR2 SVGAGI (reference sequence). This CDR3 contains 14 residues. Between the trimmed V and J ends, which lost 0 bases and 1 base, there was a span of 6 bases. The CDR3, as DNA: TGTGCCAGCAGTTACTCGAGTTCCCAAGAGACCCAGTACTTC. Translated: CASSYSSSQETQYF.

This chain links TRBV5-4 with TRBJ2-2, with 10 positions matching TRBD1. This CDR3 is 19 amino acids long. The junction had 10 bases not matched to a gene; V was cut back by 0 bases and J by 2 bases. Per the germline V gene, CDR1 is SGHNT and CDR2 is YYREEE (reference sequence). CDR3 DNA sequence: TGTGCCAGCAGCTTGGGACCTGGACAGGGGGTTACTAACACCGGGGAGCTGTTTTTT. This translates into CASSLGPGQGVTNTGELFF.

The chain links TRBV11-3 to TRBJ2-1; either TRBD1 or TRBD2 may fit D (5 bases each). Germline CDR1 reads SGHNT; CDR2 reads YENEEA. The V gene lost 5 bases and the J gene lost 10 bases, with 15 bases spanning the gap. CDR3 length: 13 amino acids. CDR3 protein: CASSRRGAQEQFF. CDR3 DNA sequence: TGTGCCAGCAGCCGTCGAGGGGCGCAGGAGCAGTTCTTC.